These 18 T cell receptor beta chains originate from one sample sequenced in a study of beta chain features in type 1 diabetes. The entirety of the isolated RNA underwent reverse transcription, so expressed TCRB transcripts were sequenced. The protocol was immunoSEQ multiplex PCR, while the TCRdb copy is restricted to in-frame clones and leaves out a portion. The sample consists of hundreds of thousands of clones, about 15% of them appearing once. Material for sequencing was naive CD4+ T cells from blood. The receptors here all came from a man aged 30 to 39 in good health.

The gene calls are TRBV5-1 and TRBJ1-2; 9 bases line up with TRBD1. The CDR3 sequence is 14 residues long. V lost 1 base, J lost 6 bases, and 4 bases stayed unmatched. Germline V gives CDR1 SGHRS, CDR2 YFSETQ. This CDR3 is CASSLPRTGDGYTF. The CDR3 nucleotides are TGCGCCAGCAGCTTGCCCCGGACAGGGGATGGCTACACCTTC.

The rearrangement joins TRBV10-3 to TRBJ1-2; D call uncertain. The germline V gene encodes CDR1 ENHRY and CDR2 SYGVKD. The V gene lost 3 bases and the J gene lost 8 bases, with 16 bases spanning the gap. This CDR3 spans 14 amino acids. The CDR3 DNA is TGTGCCATCAGTGATTTGAGCGGGCGTGAAGGCTACACCTTC. It yields the protein CAISDLSGREGYTF.

V and J are TRBV27 and TRBJ2-7; D call uncertain. The CDR3 extends over 13 amino acids. V gave up 9 bases and J gave up 5 bases, with 17 bases separating them. Germline CDR1 and CDR2: MNHEY and SMNVEV (reference sequence). The DNA of the CDR3 is TGTGCCAGTAGAAGTCCAGGAAACAACGAGCAGTACGTC. It encodes CASRSPGNNEQYV.

This clone came up a few times. The chain joins TRBV30 to TRBJ2-1; D not certain. The V and J ends lost 5 bases and 0 bases respectively, with 11 bases between them. This CDR3 comprises 14 residues. Germline V lookup: CDR1 GTSNPN, CDR2 SVGIG (reference sequence). The CDR3 nucleotides read TGTGCCTGGGTGGGAAGAGGCTCCTACAATGAGCAGTTCTTC. Translating gives CAWVGRGSYNEQFF.

The V call is TRBV2, the J call TRBJ1-5, with TRBD1 identical over 9 bases. Germline CDR1 reads SNHLY; CDR2 reads FYNNEI. The CDR3 is made up of 12 amino acids. With V trimmed by 11 bases and J by 5 bases, 4 bases remained unmatched. CDR3 loop: CAGRDRDQPQHF. The CDR3 DNA follows: TGTGCCGGCCGGGACAGGGATCAGCCCCAGCATTTT.

The chain combines TRBV15 with TRBJ2-6; 7 nucleotides align to TRBD1. V lost 5 bases, J lost 0 bases, and 10 bases stayed unmatched. Germline loops: CDR1 LNHNV, CDR2 YYDKDF (reference sequence). The CDR3 length is 18 residues. CDR3 bases: TGTGCCACCAGCGAAGAGGGGGCAACCCTCTCTGGGGCCAACGTCCTGACTTTC. The encoded protein is CATSEEGATLSGANVLTF. Together with reference TRBV15 and TRBJ2-6, the CDR3 gives the full variable domain: DAMVIQNPRYQVTQFGKPVTLSCSQTLNHNVMYWYQQKSSQAPKLLFHYYDKDFNNEADTPDNFQSRRPNTSFCFLDIRSPGLGDTAMYLCATSEEGATLSGANVLTFGAGSRLTVL.

This clone was observed a handful of times. The chain employs TRBV15 and TRBJ2-1; 7 bases are a match to TRBD1. Trimming removed 9 bases from V and 12 bases from J; junction bases left unmatched: 20. Germline assignment: CDR1 LNHNV and CDR2 YYDKDF (reference sequence). CDR3 length: 15 residues. CDR3 residues: CATSFFRQGASGQFF. Written as DNA, the CDR3 is TGTGCCACGTCCTTTTTTCGACAGGGAGCATCTGGGCAGTTCTTC.

V and J are TRBV28 and TRBJ1-5, with TRBD1 matching over 11 bases. V shed 5 bases, J shed 0 bases, and the junction held 6 bases outside the gene matches. The CDR3 extends over 17 amino acids. The germline V gene has CDR1 MDHEN and CDR2 SYDVKM. The CDR3 sequence is CASSAGTGGYSNQPQHF. The CDR3 region has the DNA TGTGCCAGCAGTGCCGGGACAGGGGGATATAGCAATCAGCCCCAGCATTTT. The whole variable domain, remainder taken from reference TRBV28 and TRBJ1-5, is DVKVTQSSRYLVKRTGEKVFLECVQDMDHENMFWYRQDPGLGLRLIYFSYDVKMKEKGDIPEGYSVSREKKERFSLILESASTNQTSMYLCASSAGTGGYSNQPQHFGDGTRLSIL.

The chain joins TRBV28 to TRBJ1-1; 7 bases align to TRBD1. Germline CDR1 MDHEN, CDR2 SYDVKM. The J segment lost 5 bases and the V segment lost 4 bases, leaving 7 bases of the junction unmatched. The CDR3 has 14 amino acids. CDR3 nucleotide sequence: TGTGCCAGCAGTTCCGACAGGGATCGGACTGAAGCTTTCTTT. Encoded protein: CASSSDRDRTEAFF.

V is TRBV18 and J is TRBJ2-7; a possible D gene is TRBD1 (6 bases). V gave up 8 bases and J gave up 6 bases, with 20 bases separating them. This CDR3 contains 14 residues. Germline V gives CDR1 KGHSH, CDR2 LQKENI. The CDR3 is CASRQDATISEQYV. CDR3 bases: TGTGCCAGCCGACAGGATGCGACTATAAGCGAGCAGTACGTC.

This clone came up a few times. The V and J genes are TRBV5-4 and TRBJ2-1; no reliable D call. Trimming removed 4 bases from V and 8 bases from J, with 13 bases in between. The CDR3 runs 13 residues. Germline lookup yields CDR1 SGHNT and CDR2 YYREEE (reference sequence). As DNA, the CDR3 is TGTGCCAGCAGCCTGTTCAATCGTGATGAGCAGTTCTTC. This encodes CASSLFNRDEQFF.

This chain joins TRBV14 and TRBJ2-6; 9 nucleotides match TRBD1. Looked up from germline, CDR1 is SGHDN and CDR2 is FVKESK. The CDR3 extends over 16 amino acids. J gave up 4 bases and V 4 bases, and 5 bases lay outside the gene matches. CDR3: CASSPRTGVGANVLTF. The CDR3 bases are TGTGCCAGCAGCCCCCGGACAGGGGTCGGGGCCAACGTCCTGACTTTC. Together with reference TRBV14 and TRBJ2-6, the CDR3 gives the full variable domain: EAGVTQFPSHSVIEKGQTVTLRCDPISGHDNLYWYRRVMGKEIKFLLHFVKESKQDESGMPNNRFLAERTGGTYSTLKVQPAELEDSGVYFCASSPRTGVGANVLTFGAGSRLTVL.

This clone was seen only a few times. The J gene is TRBJ1-6, the V gene TRBV4-1; D is unresolved. CDR3 size: 16 residues. V was cut by 5 bases and J by 7 bases, with 18 bases left in between. Germline assignment: CDR1 MGHRA and CDR2 YSYEKL. Here the CDR3 DNA reads TGCGCCAGCAGCGCAAGCCGGCCCGAGGGAAATTCACCCCTCCACTTT. This codes for CASSASRPEGNSPLHF.

The J gene is TRBJ2-1, the V gene TRBV9; the match to TRBD2 covers 9 bases. CDR3 length equals 14 residues. Germline trimming cut 0 bases from V and 7 bases from J; bases unmatched to any gene: 2. From germline, CDR1 is SGDLS and CDR2 YYNGEE. This CDR3 reads CASSVGTSENEQFF. The CDR3 bases are TGTGCCAGCAGCGTAGGGACTAGCGAGAATGAGCAGTTCTTC.

The rearrangement joins TRBV7-9 to TRBJ2-5; D is unclear. The end of the DNA fits TRBJ2-7 better, so the J call may be wrong. This CDR3 spans 11 amino acids. Germline V lookup: CDR1 SEHNR, CDR2 FQNEAQ (reference sequence). This chain's CDR3 is CASSLDYEQYF. CDR3 sequence (DNA): TGTGCCAGCAGCTTGGACTACGAGCAGTACTTC.

This chain uses TRBV11-3 with TRBJ2-1; D is undetermined. Germline V lookup: CDR1 SGHNT, CDR2 YENEEA. V was trimmed by 6 bases and J by 5 bases, leaving 14 bases between them. The CDR3 sequence is 14 residues long. The CDR3 reads CASRGLSKDNEQFF. DNA for the CDR3: TGTGCCAGCAGGGGGTTGAGTAAGGACAATGAGCAGTTCTTC.

This clone came up a few times. The chain uses TRBV14 and TRBJ1-6; 7 bases are a match to TRBD1. Looked up from germline, CDR1 is SGHDN and CDR2 is FVKESK. This CDR3 contains 14 residues. V lost 0 bases to trimming and J lost 14 bases; unmatched junction nucleotides: 7. The CDR3 loop is CASSQEGGDRALHF. Written as DNA, the CDR3 is TGTGCCAGCAGCCAAGAAGGGGGCGACAGGGCCCTCCACTTT.

The chain employs TRBV14 and TRBJ2-1, with D tentatively TRBD2 (5 bases). This CDR3 region has 16 residues. Germline V CDR1 and CDR2: SGHDN, FVKESK. Trimming shortened V by 2 bases and J by 3 bases, and 14 bases separated the two germline ends. As DNA, the CDR3 is TGTGCCAGCAGCCAATTGGTCGGGGTAAACTACAATGAGCAGTTCTTC. Protein sequence: CASSQLVGVNYNEQFF.